This TCR beta chain derives from a study of blood T cell repertoires in COVID-19. As for the study in general: Samples came from the United States, Italy and Spain, spanning acute and convalescent COVID-19. Nucleic acid was either cDNA or gDNA, and it came from T cells, B-cell-depleted T cells, or PBMCs.

This clone was observed a handful of times. Sequenced by immunoSEQ multiplex PCR; TCRdb stores in-frame clones only, minus some. The sample lists about 210,000 clones, about 86% occurring once. CDR1 SNHLY and CDR2 FYNNEI come from the germline V gene. After removal of 7 bases from V and 6 bases from J, the junction contained 7 bases not matched to a gene. The CDR3 has 13 residues. The chain has TRBV2 and TRBJ2-7; 9 bases agree with TRBD1. The TCR comes from a woman between 40 and 55 years old with acute COVID-19. The sample consisted of PBMCs or T cells enriched from blood (not recorded which). The CDR3 DNA is TGTGCCAGCAAACAGGGGGCCATTGGCGAGCAGTACTTC. Its protein is CASKQGAIGEQYF.